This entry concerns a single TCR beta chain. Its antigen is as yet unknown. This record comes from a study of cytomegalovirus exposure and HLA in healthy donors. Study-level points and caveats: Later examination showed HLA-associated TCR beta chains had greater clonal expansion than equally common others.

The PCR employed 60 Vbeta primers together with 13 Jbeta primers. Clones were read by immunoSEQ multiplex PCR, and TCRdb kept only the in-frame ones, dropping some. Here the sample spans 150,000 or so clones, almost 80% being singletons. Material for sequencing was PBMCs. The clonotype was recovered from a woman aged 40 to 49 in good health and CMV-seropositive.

CDR3 region: CAWSGGQGINPLHF. DNA of the CDR3: TGTGCCTGGAGTGGGGGGCAGGGTATTAATCCCCTCCACTTT. The chain uses TRBV30 and TRBJ1-6, with D possibly matching TRBD1 (6 bases). V lost 1 base, J lost 13 bases, and 17 bases lay in between. Germline values: CDR1 GTSNPN, CDR2 SVGIG (reference sequence). The CDR3 spans 14 residues.